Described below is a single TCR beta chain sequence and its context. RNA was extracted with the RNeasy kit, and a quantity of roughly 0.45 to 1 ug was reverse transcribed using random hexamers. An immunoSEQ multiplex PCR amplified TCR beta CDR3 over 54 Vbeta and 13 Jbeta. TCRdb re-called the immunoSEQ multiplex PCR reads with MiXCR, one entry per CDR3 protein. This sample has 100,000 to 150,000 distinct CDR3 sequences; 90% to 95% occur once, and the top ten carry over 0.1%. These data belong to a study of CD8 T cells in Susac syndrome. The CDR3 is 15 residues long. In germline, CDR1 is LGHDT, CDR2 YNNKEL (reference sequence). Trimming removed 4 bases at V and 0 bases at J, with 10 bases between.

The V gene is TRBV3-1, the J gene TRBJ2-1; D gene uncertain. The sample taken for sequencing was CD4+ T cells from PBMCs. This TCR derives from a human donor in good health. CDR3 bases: TGTGCCAGCAGCCTCTTAAGGAGCTCCTACAATGAGCAGTTCTTC. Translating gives CASSLLRSSYNEQFF.